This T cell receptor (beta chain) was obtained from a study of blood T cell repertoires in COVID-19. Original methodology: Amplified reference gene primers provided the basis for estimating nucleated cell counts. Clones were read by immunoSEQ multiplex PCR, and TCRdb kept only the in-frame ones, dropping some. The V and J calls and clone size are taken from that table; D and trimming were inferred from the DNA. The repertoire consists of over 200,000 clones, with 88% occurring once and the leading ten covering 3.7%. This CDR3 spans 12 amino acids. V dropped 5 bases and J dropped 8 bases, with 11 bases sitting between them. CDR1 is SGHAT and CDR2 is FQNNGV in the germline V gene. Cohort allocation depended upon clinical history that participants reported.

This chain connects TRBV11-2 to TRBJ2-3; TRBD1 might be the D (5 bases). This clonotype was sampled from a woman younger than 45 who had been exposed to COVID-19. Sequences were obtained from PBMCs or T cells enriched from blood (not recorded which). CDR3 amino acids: CASSENQGTQYF. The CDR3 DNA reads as TGTGCCAGCAGCGAGAATCAGGGTACGCAGTATTTT.